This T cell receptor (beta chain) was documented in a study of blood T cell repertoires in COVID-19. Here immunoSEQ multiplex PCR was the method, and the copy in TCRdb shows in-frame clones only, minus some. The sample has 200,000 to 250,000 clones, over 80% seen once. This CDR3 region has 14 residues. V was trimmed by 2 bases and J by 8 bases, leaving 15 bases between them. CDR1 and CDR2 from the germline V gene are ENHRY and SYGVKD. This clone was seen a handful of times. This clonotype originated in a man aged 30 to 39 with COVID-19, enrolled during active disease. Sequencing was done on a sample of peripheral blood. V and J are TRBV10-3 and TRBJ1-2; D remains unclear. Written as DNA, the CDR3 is TGTGCCATCAGTGAGCCGACGGGCGGAGGCGGCTACACCTTC. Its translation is CAISEPTGGGGYTF.